The 19 T cell receptor beta chains reported below all come from one sample, sequenced in a study of chemoradiotherapy in HPV16-positive cancers. Generated by immunoSEQ multiplex PCR, the TCRdb table keeps only in-frame clones and is missing some. The sample lists approximately 12,000 clones; approximately 86% were seen once. This material consisted of blood, taken from a patient who underwent chemoradiotherapy. The receptors here all came from a human donor with HPV-associated anogenital cancer.

The rearrangement links TRBV9 to TRBJ1-3, with a possible D match to TRBD1 (5 bases). V was cut by 4 bases and J by 0 bases, with 11 bases left in between. CDR1 and CDR2 from the germline V gene are SGDLS and YYNGEE. CDR3 length: 15 amino acids. CDR3 sequence (DNA): TGTGCCAGCAGCACACCAGGGATCTCTGGAAACACCATATATTTT. It codes for CASSTPGISGNTIYF.

This chain uses TRBV10-1 with TRBJ2-7; D gene uncertain. This CDR3 region has 17 residues. Germline V gene sequence: CDR1 WNHNN, CDR2 SYGVQD (reference sequence). Trimming cost V 4 bases and J 3 bases, with 22 bases left between them. CDR3 DNA sequence: TGCGCCAGCAGTGCCTTTTGGTCTGGTTCGTCGCACTACGAGCAGTACGTC. As protein: CASSAFWSGSSHYEQYV.

The V call is TRBV2, the J call TRBJ1-5; D ambiguous. V was trimmed by 9 bases and J by 4 bases, leaving 7 bases between them. Looked up from germline, CDR1 is SNHLY and CDR2 is FYNNEI. This CDR3 is built from 11 residues. Here the CDR3 reads CASGLNQPQHF. CDR3 bases: TGTGCCAGTGGGCTTAATCAGCCCCAGCATTTT.

V gene TRBV30 combines with J gene TRBJ2-7, with D perhaps being TRBD1 or TRBD2 (7 bases each). The germline gives CDR1 GTSNPN, CDR2 SVGIG (reference sequence). Trimming removed 2 bases from V and 5 bases from J, with 16 bases in between. This CDR3 spans 14 amino acids. In DNA form, the CDR3 reads TGTGCCTGGAGTAGTGGGAGGGGGCTCAACGAGCAGTACTTC. It codes for CAWSSGRGLNEQYF.

The chain links TRBV28 to TRBJ2-7, with D perhaps TRBD2 (6 bases). Germline assignment: CDR1 MDHEN and CDR2 SYDVKM. This CDR3 has 13 amino acids. Deletions cut 10 bases from V and 4 bases from J, with 17 bases between. The CDR3, as DNA: TGTGCCACCTACGGGACTCAAAGATACGAGCAGTACTTC. Protein product: CATYGTQRYEQYF.

The rearrangement uses TRBV18 and TRBJ1-1; D call uncertain. CDR3 size: 15 residues. CDR1 is KGHSH and CDR2 is LQKENI in the germline V gene. The ends were cut back, 4 bases at V and 0 bases at J, with 12 bases in the middle. The DNA for the CDR3 is TGTGCCAGCTCACGATCGGAGGATATGAACACTGAAGCTTTCTTT. Translated: CASSRSEDMNTEAFF. Combining the CDR3 with reference TRBV18 and TRBJ1-1 gives the whole variable domain NAGVMQNPRHLVRRRGQEARLRCSPMKGHSHVYWYRQLPEEGLKFMVYLQKENIIDESGMPKERFSAEFPKEGPSILRIQQVVRGDSAAYFCASSRSEDMNTEAFFGQGTRLTVV.

The chain is built from TRBV28 and TRBJ1-2; D may be TRBD1 (5 bases). The CDR3 runs 16 residues. Germline assignment: CDR1 MDHEN and CDR2 SYDVKM. Trimming shortened V by 3 bases and J by 0 bases, and 14 bases separated the two germline ends. In nucleotides, the CDR3 is TGTGCCAGCAGTTTCCGGGACGTCAGGACTAACTATGGCTACACCTTC. It is translated as CASSFRDVRTNYGYTF.

The rearrangement joins TRBV19 to TRBJ2-1; D may be TRBD2 (6 bases). The CDR3 runs 16 residues. The germline V gene encodes CDR1 LNHDA and CDR2 SQIVND (reference sequence). V was clipped by 4 bases and J by 6 bases, with 19 bases between them. CDR3 protein: CASSNHGAGSGNEQFF. Written as DNA, the CDR3 is TGTGCCAGTAGTAATCATGGGGCGGGATCGGGCAATGAGCAGTTCTTC.

V usage is TRBV11-2 and J usage is TRBJ2-7, with D possibly being TRBD2 (6 bases). Trimming took off 3 bases at V and 2 bases at J, with 26 bases between the two ends. The V gene's germline CDR1 is SGHAT and CDR2 FQNNGV. There are 19 residues in the CDR3. The CDR3 loop reads CASSLGMRRGRGQTYEQYF. CDR3 in DNA: TGTGCCAGCAGCTTGGGTATGCGGCGGGGTCGTGGGCAAACCTACGAGCAGTACTTC. Full variable domain (missing parts from reference TRBV11-2 and TRBJ2-7): EAGVAQSPRYKIIEKRQSVAFWCNPISGHATLYWYQQILGQGPKLLIQFQNNGVVDDSQLPKDRFSAERLKGVDSTLKIQPAKLEDSAVYLCASSLGMRRGRGQTYEQYFGPGTRLTVT.

This chain connects TRBV2 to TRBJ2-2, with D perhaps matching TRBD1 (5 bases). Germline V gene lookup returns CDR1 SNHLY and CDR2 FYNNEI. The V and J ends lost 7 bases and 1 base respectively, with 10 bases between them. There are 14 residues in the CDR3. The chain's CDR3 is CASIGQGNTGELFF. The DNA for the CDR3 is TGTGCCAGCATCGGGCAGGGGAACACCGGGGAGCTGTTTTTT.

The rearrangement links TRBV6-1 to TRBJ1-6; D gene uncertain. With 6 bases removed from V and 5 bases from J, the gap between germline ends came to 11 bases. This CDR3 has 14 residues. Germline lookup yields CDR1 MNHNS and CDR2 SASEGT. This CDR3 reads CASRVTADNSPLHF. CDR3 coding DNA: TGTGCCAGCAGGGTGACGGCCGATAATTCACCCCTCCACTTT.

The V gene is TRBV5-1, the J gene TRBJ2-5, with 7 bases fitting TRBD1. The CDR3 is made up of 15 amino acids. CDR1 is SGHRS, CDR2 YFSETQ, per germline. Germline trimming cut 6 bases from V and 2 bases from J; bases unmatched to any gene: 10. DNA for the CDR3: TGCGCCAGCACGACAGGGCGGAGTAGGCAAGAGACCCAGTACTTC. Its protein product is CASTTGRSRQETQYF.

The chain joins TRBV6-1 to TRBJ2-1, with D tentatively TRBD1 (6 bases). This CDR3 contains 14 residues. Germline CDR1 reads MNHNS; CDR2 reads SASEGT. The V and J ends lost 4 bases and 7 bases respectively, with 14 bases between them. The CDR3 DNA sequence: TGTGCCAGCAGTGGAACCGGGACAACTAATGAGCAGTTCTTC. Protein product: CASSGTGTTNEQFF.

The rearrangement uses TRBV19 and TRBJ2-6; D gene uncertain. Germline V lookup: CDR1 LNHDA, CDR2 SQIVND (reference sequence). Trimming removed 3 bases at V and 0 bases at J, with 12 bases between. The CDR3 runs 17 residues. In DNA, the CDR3 is TGTGCCAGTAGTATGAAGACCTCTAGCTCTGGGGCCAACGTCCTGACTTTC. Residues: CASSMKTSSSGANVLTF.

The gene calls are TRBV19 and TRBJ1-2; tentatively, D is TRBD1 (6 bases). The CDR3 sequence is 13 residues long. Germline V gene sequence: CDR1 LNHDA, CDR2 SQIVND (reference sequence). V was cut by 0 bases and J by 4 bases, with 6 bases left in between. The CDR3 DNA is TGTGCCAGTAGTATAGACAGGGGCTATGGCTACACCTTC. Protein sequence: CASSIDRGYGYTF.

The gene calls are TRBV6-4 and TRBJ2-1; 10 bases line up with TRBD2. V lost 2 bases and J lost 9; bases outside the gene matches: 4. The germline gives CDR1 MRHNA, CDR2 SNTAGT. The CDR3 loop spans 14 amino acids. The CDR3 nucleotides read TGTGCCAGCAGTGACAGCGGGGGGGCCGGTGAGCAGTTCTTC. Its protein is CASSDSGGAGEQFF.

The chain uses TRBV5-1 and TRBJ1-1; D is undetermined. CDR1 SGHRS and CDR2 YFSETQ come from the germline V gene. CDR3 length equals 14 residues. V was pared by 4 bases and J by 0 bases, with 10 bases between. CDR3 sequence (DNA): TGCGCCAGCAGCCCCTCGCCCATGAACACTGAAGCTTTCTTT. Protein sequence: CASSPSPMNTEAFF. Filled out from reference TRBV5-1 and TRBJ1-1, the complete variable domain reads KAGVTQTPRYLIKTRGQQVTLSCSPISGHRSVSWYQQTPGQGLQFLFEYFSETQRNKGNFPGRFSGRQFSNSRSEMNVSTLELGDSALYLCASSPSPMNTEAFFGQGTRLTVV.

The rearrangement joins TRBV7-2 to TRBJ2-3; TRBD2 aligns across 15 bases. The ends lost 5 bases at V and 6 bases at J; junction bases unmatched: 9. Per germline, CDR1 SGHTA and CDR2 FQGNSA. The CDR3 is made up of 17 amino acids. CDR3 in DNA: TGTGCCAGCAGCCCACGGACTAGCGGGGGGGCCCTCGATACGCAGTATTTT. Residues: CASSPRTSGGALDTQYF.

This chain links TRBV30 with TRBJ2-3; no clear D. There are 14 residues in the CDR3. Trimming shortened V by 3 bases and J by 0 bases, and 10 bases separated the two germline ends. The germline V gene encodes CDR1 GTSNPN and CDR2 SVGIG (reference sequence). The CDR3 DNA reads as TGTGCCTGGAGCAGGCCCCCTAGCACAGATACGCAGTATTTT. This encodes CAWSRPPSTDTQYF.